This T cell receptor beta chain is from a study of T-cell reconstitution after alpha-beta-depleted transplantation in children. Trimming took 3 bases from V and 6 from J, leaving 9 bases between them. This CDR3 comprises 12 residues. Germline values: CDR1 DFQATT, CDR2 SNEGSKA (reference sequence). Unique molecular identifiers were built into the TCRbeta library. TCRdb called the PCR reads again in MiXCR, with one record for every CDR3 protein. The sample holds about 400,000 distinct CDR3 sequences, about 20% seen once. This clonotype has just a few counts. Sequenced here: PBMCs from the stem cell graft donor, sampled from the stem cell graft. The sequence derives from a human donor who donated a stem cell graft to a child with acute myeloid leukemia. J is TRBJ2-1 and V is TRBV20-1, with D uncertain. CDR3 sequence (DNA): TGCAGTGCTAGGGTTGTTGGCAATGAGCAGTTCTTC. This sequence encodes CSARVVGNEQFF.